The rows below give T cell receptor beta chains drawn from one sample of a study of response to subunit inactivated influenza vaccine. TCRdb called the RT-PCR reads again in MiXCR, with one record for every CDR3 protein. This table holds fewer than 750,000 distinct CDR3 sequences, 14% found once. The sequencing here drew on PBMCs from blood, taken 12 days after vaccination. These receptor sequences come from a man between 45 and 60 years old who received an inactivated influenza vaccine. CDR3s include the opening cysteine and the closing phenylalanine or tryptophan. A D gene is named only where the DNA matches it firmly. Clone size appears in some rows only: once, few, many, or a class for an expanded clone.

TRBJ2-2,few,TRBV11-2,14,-,CASSFLAATGELFF,TGTGCCAGCAGCTTTCTGGCCGCCACCGGGGAGCTGTTTTTT
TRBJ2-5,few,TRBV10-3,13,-,CAISRNSQETQYF,TGTGCCATCAGTCGAAACAGCCAAGAGACCCAGTACTTC
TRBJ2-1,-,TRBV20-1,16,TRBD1,CSARDLGQGLSHEQFF,TGCAGTGCTAGAGATCTAGGACAGGGGTTGTCTCATGAGCAGTTCTTC
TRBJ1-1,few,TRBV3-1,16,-,CASSQGAGALGTEAFF,TGTGCCAGCAGCCAAGGGGCGGGGGCGTTAGGCACTGAAGCTTTCTTT
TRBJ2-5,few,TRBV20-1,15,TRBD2,CSARGLAGAWETQYF,TGCAGTGCTAGAGGACTAGCGGGAGCGTGGGAGACCCAGTACTTC
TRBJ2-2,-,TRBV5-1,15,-,CASSLRSDFTGELFF,TGCGCCAGCAGCTTACGGAGTGACTTCACCGGGGAGCTGTTTTTT
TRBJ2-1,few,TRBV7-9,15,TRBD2,CASRYLAGGYNEQFF,TGTGCCAGCAGGTACCTAGCGGGGGGGTACAATGAGCAGTTCTTC
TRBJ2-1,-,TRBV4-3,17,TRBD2,CASSQDPGTGGYNEQFF,TGCGCCAGCAGCCAAGATCCCGGGACGGGAGGCTACAATGAGCAGTTCTTC
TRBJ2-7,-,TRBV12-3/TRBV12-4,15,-,CASSPLWTSSYEQYF,TGTGCCAGCAGTCCGCTATGGACTTCCTCCTACGAGCAGTACTTC
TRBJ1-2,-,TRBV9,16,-,CASSVAAAGRGYGYTF,TGTGCCAGCAGCGTAGCTGCGGCAGGGCGCGGCTATGGCTACACCTTC
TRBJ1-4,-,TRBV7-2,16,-,CASSLASGATNEKLFF,TGTGCCAGCAGCTTAGCTTCGGGGGCAACTAATGAAAAACTGTTTTTT
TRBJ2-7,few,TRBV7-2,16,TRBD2,CASSLATSGGAYEQYF,TGTGCCAGCAGCTTAGCGACTAGCGGGGGGGCCTACGAGCAGTACTTC
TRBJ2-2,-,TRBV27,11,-,CASSHLGELFF,TGTGCCAGCAGCCATCTGGGGGAGCTGTTTTTT
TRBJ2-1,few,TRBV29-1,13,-,CSVARLGGNEQFF,TGCAGCGTTGCTAGACTAGGGGGCAATGAGCAGTTCTTC
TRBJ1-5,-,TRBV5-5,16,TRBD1,CASRPRRGGSMQPQHF,TGTGCCAGCAGGCCGCGCAGGGGGGGCTCTATGCAGCCCCAGCATTTT
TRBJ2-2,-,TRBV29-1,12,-,CSVVWGTGELFF,TGCAGCGTTGTTTGGGGTACCGGGGAGCTGTTTTTT
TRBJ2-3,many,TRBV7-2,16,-,CASSHLMGVSTDTQYF,TGTGCCAGCAGCCATTTGATGGGGGTGAGCACAGATACGCAGTATTTT
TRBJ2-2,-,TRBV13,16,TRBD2,CASSPWTSGNTGELFF,TGTGCCAGCAGCCCCTGGACTAGCGGGAACACCGGGGAGCTGTTTTTT
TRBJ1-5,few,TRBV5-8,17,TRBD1,CASSSFLGQGPGQPQHF,TGTGCCAGCAGTTCCTTTCTCGGACAGGGTCCAGGTCAGCCCCAGCATTTT
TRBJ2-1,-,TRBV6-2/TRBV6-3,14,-,CASSYRSLYNEQFF,TGTGCCAGCAGTTACAGGAGCCTCTACAATGAGCAGTTCTTC
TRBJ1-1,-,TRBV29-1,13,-,CSVVVDRSTEAFF,TGCAGCGTGGTAGTAGACCGGTCCACTGAAGCTTTCTTT
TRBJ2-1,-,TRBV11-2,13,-,CASSLDLVRGQFF,TGTGCCAGCAGCTTAGATTTGGTCCGGGGCCAGTTCTTC
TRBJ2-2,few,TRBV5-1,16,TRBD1,CASSLVGQGPTGELFF,TGCGCCAGCAGCTTGGTTGGACAGGGGCCCACCGGGGAGCTGTTTTTT
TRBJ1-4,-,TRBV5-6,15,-,CASSMQRGRNEKLFF,TGTGCCAGCAGTATGCAAAGGGGCCGTAATGAAAAACTGTTTTTT
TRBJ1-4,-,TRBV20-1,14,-,CSASVDATNEKLFF,TGCAGTGCTAGTGTCGATGCAACTAATGAAAAACTGTTTTTT
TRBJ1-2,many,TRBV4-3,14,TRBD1,CASSTRTGVGGYTF,TGCGCCAGCAGCACCCGGACAGGGGTTGGAGGCTACACCTTC
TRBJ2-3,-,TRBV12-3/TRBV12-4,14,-,CASSFGTPTDTQYF,TGTGCCAGCAGTTTTGGGACGCCCACAGATACGCAGTATTTT
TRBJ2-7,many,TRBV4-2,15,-,CASSRLTSRPLEQYF,TGTGCCAGCAGCCGCCTTACTAGCCGTCCCCTCGAGCAGTACTTC
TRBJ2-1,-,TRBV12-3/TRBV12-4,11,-,CASSLTVEQFF,TGTGCCAGCAGTTTGACAGTCGAGCAGTTCTTC
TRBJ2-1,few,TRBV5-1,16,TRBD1,CASSPDGQGGYNEQFF,TGCGCCAGCAGCCCGGACGGACAGGGGGGCTACAATGAGCAGTTCTTC
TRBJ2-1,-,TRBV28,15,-,CASSLYGASYNEQFF,TGTGCCAGCAGTTTATACGGCGCTTCCTACAATGAGCAGTTCTTC
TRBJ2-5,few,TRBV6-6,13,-,CASRPHGQETQYF,TGTGCCAGCAGACCCCACGGACAAGAGACCCAGTACTTC
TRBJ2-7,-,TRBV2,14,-,CASSGTTALYEQYF,TGTGCCAGCAGTGGGACGACAGCCCTCTACGAGCAGTACTTC
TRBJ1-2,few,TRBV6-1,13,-,CASSLDGDYGYTF,TGTGCCAGCAGCCTCGACGGAGACTATGGCTACACCTTC
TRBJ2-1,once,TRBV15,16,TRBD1,CATSRGTGGLASEQFF,TGTGCCACCAGCAGAGGGACAGGGGGCTTAGCGAGTGAGCAGTTCTTC
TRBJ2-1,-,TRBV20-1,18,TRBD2,CSARPPPGGGPSYNEQFF,TGCAGTGCTAGACCGCCTCCGGGGGGGGGGCCCTCCTACAATGAGCAGTTCTTC
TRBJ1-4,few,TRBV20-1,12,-,CSARVLNEKLFF,TGCAGTGCTAGAGTGCTTAATGAAAAACTGTTTTTT
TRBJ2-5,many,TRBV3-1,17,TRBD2,CASSPRSIAGIGETQYF,TGTGCCAGCAGCCCCCGAAGTATAGCGGGGATCGGGGAGACCCAGTACTTC
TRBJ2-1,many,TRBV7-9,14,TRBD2,CASSNSGRANEQFF,TGTGCCAGCAGCAATAGCGGGAGGGCTAATGAGCAGTTCTTC
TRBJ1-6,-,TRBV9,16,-,CASSEGIQDYNSPLHF,TGTGCCAGCAGCGAGGGAATACAGGATTATAATTCACCCCTCCACTTT
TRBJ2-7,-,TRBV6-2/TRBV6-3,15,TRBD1,CASSYSPGQGYEQYF,TGTGCCAGCAGTTATTCTCCGGGACAGGGCTACGAGCAGTACTTC
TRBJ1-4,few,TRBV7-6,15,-,CASSLNRPTNEKLFF,TGTGCCAGCAGCTTAAACAGGCCTACTAATGAAAAACTGTTTTTT
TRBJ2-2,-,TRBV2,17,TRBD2,CATASTSGRANTGELFF,TGTGCCACCGCTTCGACTAGCGGGAGAGCGAACACCGGGGAGCTGTTTTTT
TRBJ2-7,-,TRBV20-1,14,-,CSAREDGTFYEQYF,TGCAGTGCTAGAGAGGACGGGACCTTTTACGAGCAGTACTTC
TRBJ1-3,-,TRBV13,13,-,CASSKQGGNTIYF,TGTGCCAGCAGCAAACAGGGAGGAAACACCATATATTTT
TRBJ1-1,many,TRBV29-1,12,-,CSAGTGGIEAFF,TGCAGCGCCGGGACCGGGGGGATTGAGGCTTTCTTT
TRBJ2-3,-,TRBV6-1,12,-,CASTLTADTQYF,TGTGCCAGCACCCTTACCGCAGATACGCAGTATTTT
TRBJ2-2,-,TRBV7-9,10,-,CAITGGELFF,TGTGCCATCACCGGTGGGGAGCTGTTTTTT